This passage covers 2 T cell receptor beta chains from one sample sequenced in a study of OX40 agonist ivuxolimab in advanced cancers. This table comes from immunoSEQ multiplex PCR, and its TCRdb copy is limited to in-frame clones, with some not included. The data show tens of thousands of clones, about 88% seen once. This sample comprised CD4+ or CD8+ T cells sorted from blood, obtained in a trial of the OX40 agonist ivuxolimab. The receptors stem from an adult with an advanced solid tumor such as melanoma, head and neck, liver or kidney cancer.

This clone was seen more than once but under ten times. The chain combines TRBV19 with TRBJ1-3; TRBD1 might be the D (5 bases). The CDR3 extends over 12 amino acids. Germline assignment: CDR1 LNHDA and CDR2 SQIVND (reference sequence). V was cut by 6 bases and J by 3 bases, with 6 bases left in between. This chain's CDR3 is CASRTDGNTIYF. In DNA form, the CDR3 reads TGTGCCAGTAGGACAGATGGAAACACCATATATTTT.

The J gene is TRBJ2-1, the V gene TRBV14, with D tentatively TRBD2 (5 bases). This CDR3 is built from 15 residues. V was shortened by 2 bases and J by 3 bases, with 11 bases between the two germline ends. The germline CDR1 and CDR2 sequences are SGHDN and FVKESK. CDR3 loop: CASSQILASYNEQFF. The DNA for the CDR3 is TGTGCCAGCAGCCAAATTCTAGCCAGCTACAATGAGCAGTTCTTC.